A selection of T cell receptor beta chains follows, all from one sample in a study of kidney transplant recipient with SARS-CoV-2 infection. TCRdb called the reads again in MiXCR, with one record for every CDR3 protein. The data contain under 250,000 distinct CDR3 sequences, more than 25% of them seen just once; the ten biggest clones take up under 9.5%. The source was a blood sample, collected at baseline and between days 110 and 120 from a kidney transplant recipient. Receptor source: a male patient between 25 and 39 years old who had COVID-19 and was a kidney transplant recipient. Some T cells may arise from the graft donor. Each CDR3 is given with its conserved first and last residue. The order of the fields is clone size, D gene, J gene, V gene, CDR3 protein, CDR3 DNA. The D gene is left open where the match is weak. For some rows the clone size is stated as once, few or many, or as a class when expanded; others skip it.

clone_size: many
d_call: .
j_call: TRBJ1-5
v_call: TRBV30
cdr3_aa: CAWSVGGTYSNQPQHF
cdr3_nt: TGTGCCTGGAGTGTTGGGGGGACTTATAGCAATCAGCCCCAGCATTTT

clone_size: .
d_call: TRBD2
j_call: TRBJ2-1
v_call: TRBV5-1
cdr3_aa: CASSSDGRLADHNEQFF
cdr3_nt: TGCGCCAGCAGCTCTGATGGTCGGCTAGCGGATCACAATGAGCAGTTCTTC

clone_size: many
d_call: .
j_call: TRBJ2-7
v_call: TRBV2
cdr3_aa: CASQSSREQYF
cdr3_nt: TGTGCCAGCCAGTCTAGCAGAGAGCAGTACTTC

clone_size: many
d_call: .
j_call: TRBJ1-5
v_call: TRBV7-2
cdr3_aa: CASSLAPGWNQPQHF
cdr3_nt: TGTGCCAGCAGCTTAGCTCCAGGGTGGAATCAGCCCCAGCATTTT

clone_size: many
d_call: TRBD2
j_call: TRBJ2-7
v_call: TRBV28
cdr3_aa: CASSSPARGDEQYF
cdr3_nt: TGTGCCAGCAGTTCCCCAGCACGGGGGGACGAGCAGTACTTC

clone_size: .
d_call: .
j_call: TRBJ1-2
v_call: TRBV5-6
cdr3_aa: CASYDANSRKTYGYTF
cdr3_nt: TGTGCCAGCTACGACGCCAATAGTCGAAAGACCTATGGCTACACCTTC

clone_size: .
d_call: .
j_call: TRBJ1-4
v_call: TRBV27
cdr3_aa: CASSLKGRRAEKLLF
cdr3_nt: TGTGCCAGCAGCTTAAAGGGGCGACGGGCTGAAAAACTGCTTTTT

clone_size: .
d_call: TRBD2
j_call: TRBJ2-7
v_call: TRBV9
cdr3_aa: CASSESIAGGSSYEQYF
cdr3_nt: TGTGCCAGCAGCGAATCCATAGCGGGAGGGAGCTCCTACGAGCAGTACTTC

clone_size: many
d_call: .
j_call: TRBJ2-1
v_call: TRBV12-5
cdr3_aa: CASERYNEQFF
cdr3_nt: TGTGCTAGTGAAAGATACAATGAGCAGTTCTTC

clone_size: .
d_call: .
j_call: TRBJ1-2
v_call: TRBV7-2
cdr3_aa: CASSMTFRDGKTYGYTF
cdr3_nt: TGTGCCAGCAGCATGACTTTCAGAGACGGAAAGACCTATGGCTACACCTTC

clone_size: .
d_call: .
j_call: TRBJ1-2
v_call: TRBV7-8
cdr3_aa: CASSHGRFTRKTYGYTF
cdr3_nt: TGTGCCAGCAGCCATGGCAGGTTTACCCGAAAGACCTATGGCTACACCTTC

clone_size: many
d_call: .
j_call: TRBJ1-2
v_call: TRBV6-2/TRBV6-3
cdr3_aa: CASRRDSFYGYTF
cdr3_nt: TGTGCCAGCAGGCGAGACAGTTTCTATGGCTACACCTTC

clone_size: many
d_call: .
j_call: TRBJ1-5
v_call: TRBV20-1
cdr3_aa: CSARATTSNQPQHF
cdr3_nt: TGCAGTGCTAGAGCAACCACTAGCAATCAGCCCCAGCATTTT

clone_size: many
d_call: TRBD1
j_call: TRBJ2-5
v_call: TRBV2
cdr3_aa: CASRRDSTGARETQYF
cdr3_nt: TGTGCCAGCAGGAGGGATTCGACAGGGGCCCGCGAGACCCAGTACTTC

clone_size: many
d_call: .
j_call: TRBJ2-7
v_call: TRBV11-2
cdr3_aa: CASSPLRAPSEQYF
cdr3_nt: TGTGCCAGCAGCCCACTAAGGGCCCCGTCCGAGCAGTACTTC

clone_size: many
d_call: .
j_call: TRBJ2-2
v_call: TRBV3-1
cdr3_aa: CASSPKAPISGLTGELFF
cdr3_nt: TGTGCCAGCAGCCCAAAAGCTCCCATTTCAGGCTTGACCGGGGAGCTGTTTTTT

clone_size: .
d_call: .
j_call: TRBJ2-3
v_call: TRBV11-1
cdr3_aa: CASSRGSGTSTDTQYF
cdr3_nt: TGTGCCAGCAGCAGGGGGAGCGGGACTAGCACAGATACGCAGTATTTT

clone_size: many
d_call: TRBD1
j_call: TRBJ2-7
v_call: TRBV11-2
cdr3_aa: CASGYPPGQGSYEQYF
cdr3_nt: TGTGCCAGCGGTTATCCACCGGGACAGGGGTCGTACGAGCAGTACTTC

clone_size: many
d_call: .
j_call: TRBJ1-2
v_call: TRBV6-4
cdr3_aa: CASSGHGSHGKTYGYTF
cdr3_nt: TGTGCCAGCAGTGGTCATGGCTCACACGGAAAGACCTATGGCTACACCTTC

clone_size: .
d_call: TRBD2
j_call: TRBJ2-1
v_call: TRBV14
cdr3_aa: CASSQDLRLAGVNEQFF
cdr3_nt: TGTGCCAGCAGCCAAGATTTAAGGCTAGCGGGAGTTAATGAGCAGTTCTTC

clone_size: .
d_call: .
j_call: TRBJ2-5
v_call: TRBV6-2/TRBV6-3
cdr3_aa: CASSYSIETQYF
cdr3_nt: TGTGCCAGCAGTTACTCTATTGAGACCCAGTACTTC

clone_size: many
d_call: .
j_call: TRBJ1-2
v_call: TRBV15
cdr3_aa: CATSYEERCGKTYGYTF
cdr3_nt: TGTGCCACCAGCTATGAGGAAAGGTGTGGAAAGACCTATGGCTACACCTTC

clone_size: many
d_call: TRBD1
j_call: TRBJ1-5
v_call: TRBV7-8
cdr3_aa: CASAIQGAVNQPQHF
cdr3_nt: TGTGCCAGCGCCATACAGGGGGCGGTCAATCAGCCCCAGCATTTT

clone_size: few
d_call: .
j_call: TRBJ1-1
v_call: TRBV3-1
cdr3_aa: CASSWMCPISIRTEAFF
cdr3_nt: TGTGCCAGCAGCTGGATGTGTCCCATTTCAATTCGCACTGAAGCTTTCTTT

clone_size: many
d_call: .
j_call: TRBJ1-1
v_call: TRBV19
cdr3_aa: CASRPDIPTNTEAFF
cdr3_nt: TGTGCCAGCCGCCCGGACATCCCCACGAACACTGAAGCTTTCTTT

clone_size: .
d_call: .
j_call: TRBJ2-2
v_call: TRBV3-1
cdr3_aa: CASSKEPPISGLTGELFF
cdr3_nt: TGTGCCAGCAGCAAAGAACCTCCCATTTCAGGCTTGACCGGGGAGCTGTTTTTT

clone_size: .
d_call: .
j_call: TRBJ2-3
v_call: TRBV5-1
cdr3_aa: CASSLRLALPPSTDTQYF
cdr3_nt: TGCGCCAGCAGCTTGAGGCTAGCGCTCCCCCCTAGCACAGATACGCAGTATTTT

clone_size: .
d_call: TRBD1
j_call: TRBJ1-2
v_call: TRBV3-1
cdr3_aa: CASSRVWDRGRWGYTF
cdr3_nt: TGTGCCAGCAGTCGAGTCTGGGACAGGGGGCGATGGGGCTACACCTTC

clone_size: few
d_call: .
j_call: TRBJ2-4
v_call: TRBV5-5
cdr3_aa: CASSLGPGENIQYF
cdr3_nt: TGTGCCAGCAGCTTGGGGCCAGGGGAAAACATTCAGTACTTC

clone_size: many
d_call: TRBD2
j_call: TRBJ2-2
v_call: TRBV27
cdr3_aa: CASSLGGLAVAGELFF
cdr3_nt: TGTGCCAGCAGTTTGGGGGGACTAGCGGTTGCCGGGGAGCTGTTTTTT

clone_size: .
d_call: .
j_call: TRBJ2-3
v_call: TRBV21-1
cdr3_aa: CASSRPIATAMQDTQYF
cdr3_nt: TGTGCCAGCAGCCGGCCCATAGCTACAGCCATGCAAGATACGCAGTATTTT

clone_size: many
d_call: TRBD2
j_call: TRBJ2-5
v_call: TRBV5-1
cdr3_aa: CASTMTSGGETQYF
cdr3_nt: TGCGCCAGCACCATGACTAGCGGGGGTGAGACCCAGTACTTC

clone_size: many
d_call: .
j_call: TRBJ1-2
v_call: TRBV8-2
cdr3_aa: CGSTPCDSRKTYGYTF
cdr3_nt: TGTGGCAGTACCCCTTGTGATAGCCGAAAGACCTATGGCTACACCTTC

clone_size: many
d_call: .
j_call: TRBJ1-2
v_call: TRBV5-6
cdr3_aa: CASSWGGTNVNDYGYTF
cdr3_nt: TGTGCCAGCAGCTGGGGCGGGACAAATGTAAACGACTATGGCTACACCTTC

clone_size: many
d_call: TRBD1
j_call: TRBJ1-1
v_call: TRBV6-6
cdr3_aa: CASLRTGWATEAFF
cdr3_nt: TGTGCCAGCCTTCGGACAGGGTGGGCCACTGAAGCTTTCTTT

clone_size: many
d_call: TRBD2
j_call: TRBJ2-3
v_call: TRBV6-2/TRBV6-3
cdr3_aa: CASSYTSGSPDTQYF
cdr3_nt: TGTGCCAGCAGTTACACTAGCGGGAGCCCAGATACGCAGTATTTT

clone_size: many
d_call: .
j_call: TRBJ1-2
v_call: TRBV4-3
cdr3_aa: CASSMFKGRRKTYGYTF
cdr3_nt: TGCGCCAGCAGCATGTTTAAAGGACGTCGAAAGACCTATGGCTACACCTTC

clone_size: many
d_call: .
j_call: TRBJ1-2
v_call: TRBV3-1
cdr3_aa: CASSQALGGTRGYTF
cdr3_nt: TGTGCCAGCAGCCAAGCATTGGGGGGGACGCGAGGCTACACCTTC

clone_size: many
d_call: .
j_call: TRBJ1-2
v_call: TRBV7-1
cdr3_aa: CASSRIRHEGKTYGYTF
cdr3_nt: TGTGCCAGCAGCAGAATTCGTCACGAGGGAAAGACCTATGGCTACACCTTC

clone_size: many
d_call: TRBD1
j_call: TRBJ1-2
v_call: TRBV5-6
cdr3_aa: CASSLFPGGDYGYTF
cdr3_nt: TGTGCCAGCAGCCTGTTTCCAGGGGGCGACTATGGCTACACCTTC

clone_size: many
d_call: .
j_call: TRBJ1-1
v_call: TRBV19
cdr3_aa: CASSMAGRENTEAFF
cdr3_nt: TGTGCCAGTAGTATGGCAGGGAGAGAGAACACTGAAGCCTTCTTT